Listed here is a single T cell receptor beta chain. The antigen is not known. Blood specimens came from baseline, cycle 4 day 1, and cycle 7 day 1. The data were produced by immunoSEQ multiplex PCR, yet TCRdb's version contains in-frame clones alone and is incomplete. The repertoire consists of tens of thousands of clones, with around 82% occurring once and the leading ten covering about 8.1%. Losses at the gene ends were 3 bases for V and 4 bases for J; bases not matched to a gene: 8. Per the germline V gene, CDR1 is MNHNS and CDR2 is SASEGT. This CDR3 has 15 residues. This sample was included in a study of OX40 agonist ivuxolimab in advanced cancers. Looking at the study overall: Dose-escalation cases comprised hepatocellular carcinoma, melanoma, renal cell or head and neck cancer. General study results and limits: CD4+ and CD8+ blood T cells expanded clonally by week 6 at 0.1 to 3.0 mg/kg. Researchers report that CD8+ T cells had, on average, more expanded clones than CD4+.

The clonotype comes from an adult with an advanced solid tumor such as melanoma, head and neck, liver or kidney cancer. The specimen was CD4+ or CD8+ T cells sorted from blood, collected in a trial of the OX40 agonist ivuxolimab. The V call is TRBV6-1, the J call TRBJ2-5, with 7 bases lining up with TRBD1. The CDR3 region is CASSEFGRGRETQYF. CDR3 bases: TGTGCCAGCAGTGAGTTCGGCAGGGGGAGAGAGACCCAGTACTTC.